This T cell receptor beta chain appears in the sequencing data of a study of blood T cell repertoires in COVID-19 (dated by TCRdb to the early 2020s). Describing the broader study: Samples covering the acute and convalescent phases of COVID-19 were provided by collaborators in the United States, Italy and Spain. The material from the prospective study consisted of cDNA or gDNA derived from T cells, B-cell-depleted T cells, or PBMCs. The dataset comprised deeply sampled blood TCRbeta repertoires from subjects exposed to, actively infected with, or recovered from COVID-19. The repertoires were made available in a free public database intended to serve as a resource for research on the immune response to SARS-CoV-2. The samples were drawn from the first 160 participants of the ongoing ImmuneRACE study and from 1,254 subjects provided by 6 global collaborators. The sample metadata nearly always contained a de-identified subject ID, COVID-19 status, age in years and sex. Where available, HLA class I and class II types were obtained from metadata supplied by the sample provider rather than from assay-based typing.

A note on this clone: There is no known antigen for this receptor. No base quality values were provided; no much bigger clone lies one nucleotide off.

TCRbeta CDR3 regions were amplified from genomic DNA using the immunoSEQ Assay, a bias-controlled multiplex PCR. On the study's bioinformatics: The number of nucleated cells in each sample was estimated by amplification of reference gene primers within the assay. To quantify the absolute abundance of each unique TCRbeta CDR3 rearrangement, sequence reads were collapsed and filtered. For each sample, productive Simpson clonality was calculated as the square root of Simpson's diversity index across productive rearrangements. The source is immuneACCESS, and TCRdb retained only in-frame sequences with V and J called. Part of the clones is not carried over; for the studies checked, unresolved V genes explain less than half of this, and the remainder is unexplained. V and J calls and clone size are copied from that table; D and trimming were computed from the DNA. The sample contains some 340,000 clones, more than 75% of them found a single time. The ten biggest clones cover about 5.4% of the sample.

In the prospective study, participants were about 18 to 100 years old, resided in 20 to 30 geographic areas of the United States, and were enrolled through a virtual design. Cohort assignment in the prospective study relied on participant-reported clinical history from a screening survey and a study questionnaire. ImmuneRACE Cohort 3 recovered participants were defined by two consecutive negative NP/OP PCR tests, healthcare professional clearance, or symptom resolution. Each participant in the prospective study had whole blood, serum and a nasopharyngeal or oropharyngeal swab collected by mobile phlebotomists. Prospective study participants could optionally give additional blood draws and questionnaires over a roughly two-month period. Blood samples from the prospective study were shipped frozen or at room temperature prior to DNA extraction. Germline trimming: 7 bases from V, 6 bases from J; junction bases outside gene matches: 10. Based on the germline V gene (reference sequence), the CDR1 and CDR2 sequences are LNHDA and SQIVND. Reading from cysteine to phenylalanine, the CDR3 counts 14 amino acids. The kept DNA is CDR3 alone, 42 bases in frame from the first base.

Study-wide conclusions, independent of this receptor: The quantity of clinical and demographic metadata differed by source and by participant and was supplied without curation.

The TCR sequence derives from a woman in her 30s who had recovered from COVID-19. Recombination joined TRBV19 with TRBJ1-2; 8 central nucleotides agree with TRBD1. Specimen: PBMCs or T cells enriched from blood (not recorded which). The CDR3 amino acid sequence is: CASTGRGQDNGYTF. The bases are TGTGCCAGTACAGGACGGGGACAGGACAATGGCTACACCTTC.